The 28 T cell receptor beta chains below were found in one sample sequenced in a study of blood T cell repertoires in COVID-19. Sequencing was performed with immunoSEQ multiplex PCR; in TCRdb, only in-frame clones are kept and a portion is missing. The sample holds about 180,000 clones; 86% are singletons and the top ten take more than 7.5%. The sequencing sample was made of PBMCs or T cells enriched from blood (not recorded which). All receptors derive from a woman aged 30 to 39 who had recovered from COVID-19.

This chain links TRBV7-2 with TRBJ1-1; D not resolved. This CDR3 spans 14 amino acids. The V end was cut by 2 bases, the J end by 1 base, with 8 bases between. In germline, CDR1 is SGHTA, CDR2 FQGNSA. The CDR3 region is CASSLQATNTEAFF. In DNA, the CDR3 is TGTGCCAGCAGCTTACAGGCAACGAACACTGAAGCTTTCTTT.

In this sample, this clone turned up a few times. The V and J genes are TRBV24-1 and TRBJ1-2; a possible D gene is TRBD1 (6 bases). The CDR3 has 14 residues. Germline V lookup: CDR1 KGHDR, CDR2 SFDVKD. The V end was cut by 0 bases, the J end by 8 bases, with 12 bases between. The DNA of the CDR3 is TGTGCCACCAGTGATTTGACGACAGGCCGCGGCTACACCTTC. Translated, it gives CATSDLTTGRGYTF.

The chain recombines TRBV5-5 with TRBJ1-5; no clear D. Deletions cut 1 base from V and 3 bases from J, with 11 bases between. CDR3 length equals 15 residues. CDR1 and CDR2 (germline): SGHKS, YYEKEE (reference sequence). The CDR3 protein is CASSLNGLNNQPQHF. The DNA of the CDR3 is TGTGCCAGCAGCTTGAATGGACTGAACAATCAGCCCCAGCATTTT.

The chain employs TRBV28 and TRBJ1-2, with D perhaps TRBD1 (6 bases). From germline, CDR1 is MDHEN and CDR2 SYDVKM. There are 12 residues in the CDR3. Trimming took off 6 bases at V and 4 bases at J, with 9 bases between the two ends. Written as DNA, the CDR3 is TGTGCCAGCAGCACAGGGACCTATGGCTACACCTTC. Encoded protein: CASSTGTYGYTF.

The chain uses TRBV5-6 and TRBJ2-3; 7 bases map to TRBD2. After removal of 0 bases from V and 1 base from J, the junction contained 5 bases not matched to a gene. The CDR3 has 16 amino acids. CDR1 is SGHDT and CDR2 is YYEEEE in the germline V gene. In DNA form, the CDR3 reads TGTGCCAGCAGCTTGGTTGAGCGGGGAGGCACAGATACGCAGTATTTT. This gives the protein CASSLVERGGTDTQYF.

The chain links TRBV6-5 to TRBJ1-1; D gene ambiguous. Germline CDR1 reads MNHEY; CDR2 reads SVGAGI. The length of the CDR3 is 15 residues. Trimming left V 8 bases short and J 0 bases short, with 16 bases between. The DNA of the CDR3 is TGTGCCAGCCACCATGAAGGAGCTATGAACACTGAAGCTTTCTTT. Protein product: CASHHEGAMNTEAFF.

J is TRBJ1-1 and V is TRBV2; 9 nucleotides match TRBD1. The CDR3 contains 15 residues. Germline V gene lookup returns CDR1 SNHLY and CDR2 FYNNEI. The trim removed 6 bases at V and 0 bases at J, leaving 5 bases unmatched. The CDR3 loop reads CASSPGQGMNTEAFF. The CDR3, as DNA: TGTGCCAGCAGCCCCGGACAGGGGATGAACACTGAAGCTTTCTTT.

The CDR3 loop is CATSYRELSYNEQFF. The CDR3 coding sequence is TGTGCCACCAGCTATCGGGAGCTCTCCTACAATGAGCAGTTCTTC. This chain uses TRBV24-1 with TRBJ2-1; maybe TRBD2 (6 bases). The CDR3 spans 15 residues. CDR1 KGHDR and CDR2 SFDVKD come from the germline V gene. V dropped 7 bases and J dropped 0 bases, with 12 bases sitting between them.

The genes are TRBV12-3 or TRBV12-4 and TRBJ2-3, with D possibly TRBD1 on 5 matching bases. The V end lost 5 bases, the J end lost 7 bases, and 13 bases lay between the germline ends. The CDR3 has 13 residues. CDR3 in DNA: TGTGCCAGCAGTCTCACCTCGGACAATACGCAGTATTTT. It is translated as CASSLTSDNTQYF.

Written as DNA, the CDR3 is TGTGCCAGCAGTTCCCAAGAGGGCTACACCTTC. It specifies CASSSQEGYTF. The genes are TRBV28 and TRBJ1-2; D gene uncertain. This CDR3 spans 11 amino acids. V shed 4 bases and J shed 8 bases, with 8 bases lying between them. Germline assignment: CDR1 MDHEN and CDR2 SYDVKM.

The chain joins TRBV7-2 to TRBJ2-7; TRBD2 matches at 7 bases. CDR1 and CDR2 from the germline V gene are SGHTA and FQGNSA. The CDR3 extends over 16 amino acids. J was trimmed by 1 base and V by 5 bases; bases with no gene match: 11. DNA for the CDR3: TGTGCCAGCAGCCCGAGAGCGGGAAGGCCATCCTACGAGCAGTACTTC. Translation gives CASSPRAGRPSYEQYF.

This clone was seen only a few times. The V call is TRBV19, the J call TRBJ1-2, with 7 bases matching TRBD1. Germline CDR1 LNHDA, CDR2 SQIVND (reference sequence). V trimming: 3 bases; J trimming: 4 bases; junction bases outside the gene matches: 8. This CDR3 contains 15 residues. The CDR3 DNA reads TGTGCCAGTAGTATCGAGGGGGCTCAGACCTATGGCTACACCTTC. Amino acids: CASSIEGAQTYGYTF.

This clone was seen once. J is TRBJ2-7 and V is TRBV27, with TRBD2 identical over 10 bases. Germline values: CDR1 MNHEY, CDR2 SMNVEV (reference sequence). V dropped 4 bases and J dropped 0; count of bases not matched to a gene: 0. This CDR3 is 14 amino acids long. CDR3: CASSSSGSSYEQYF. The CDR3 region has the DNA TGTGCCAGCAGTTCTAGCGGGAGCTCCTACGAGCAGTACTTC.

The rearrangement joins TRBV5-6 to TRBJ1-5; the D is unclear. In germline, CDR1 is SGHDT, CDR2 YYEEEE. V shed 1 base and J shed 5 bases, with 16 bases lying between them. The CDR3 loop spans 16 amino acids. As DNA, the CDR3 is TGTGCCAGCAGCTTGTCAGCAGACACCCGAGATCAGCCCCAGCATTTT. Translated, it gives CASSLSADTRDQPQHF.

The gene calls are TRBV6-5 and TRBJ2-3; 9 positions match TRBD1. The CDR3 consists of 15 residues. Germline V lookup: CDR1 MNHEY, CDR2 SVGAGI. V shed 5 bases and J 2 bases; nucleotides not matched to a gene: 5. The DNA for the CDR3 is TGTGCCAGCAGTCACGGACAGGGGTCCACAGATACGCAGTATTTT. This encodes CASSHGQGSTDTQYF.

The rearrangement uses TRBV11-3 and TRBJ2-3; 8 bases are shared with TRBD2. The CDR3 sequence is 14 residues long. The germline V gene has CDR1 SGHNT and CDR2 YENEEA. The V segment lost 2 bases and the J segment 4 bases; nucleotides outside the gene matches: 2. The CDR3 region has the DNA TGTGCCAGCAGCTTACGGGGGGGCGCAGATACGCAGTATTTT. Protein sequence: CASSLRGGADTQYF.

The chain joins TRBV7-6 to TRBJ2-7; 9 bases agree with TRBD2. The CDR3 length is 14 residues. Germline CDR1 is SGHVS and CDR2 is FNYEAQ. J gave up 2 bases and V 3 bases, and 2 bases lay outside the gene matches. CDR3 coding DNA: TGTGCCAGCAGCTTGGGCGGGAGGGCCTACGAGCAGTACTTC. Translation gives CASSLGGRAYEQYF. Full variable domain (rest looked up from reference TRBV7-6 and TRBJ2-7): GAGVSQSPRYKVTKRGQDVALRCDPISGHVSLYWYRQALGQGPEFLTYFNYEAQQDKSGLPNDRFSAERPEGSISTLTIQRTEQRDSAMYRCASSLGGRAYEQYFGPGTRLTVT.

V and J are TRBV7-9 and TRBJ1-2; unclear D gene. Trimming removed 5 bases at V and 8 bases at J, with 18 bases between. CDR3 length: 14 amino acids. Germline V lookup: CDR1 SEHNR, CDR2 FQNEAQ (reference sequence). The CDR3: CASSLFDGAGGYTF. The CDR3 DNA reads TGTGCCAGCAGCCTCTTCGACGGAGCCGGGGGCTACACCTTC.

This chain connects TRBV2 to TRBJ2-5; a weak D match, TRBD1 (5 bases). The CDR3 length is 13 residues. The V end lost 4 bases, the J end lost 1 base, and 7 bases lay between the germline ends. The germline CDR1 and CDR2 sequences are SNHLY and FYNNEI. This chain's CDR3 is CASSADSQETQYF. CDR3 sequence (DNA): TGTGCCAGCAGTGCTGACAGCCAAGAGACCCAGTACTTC.

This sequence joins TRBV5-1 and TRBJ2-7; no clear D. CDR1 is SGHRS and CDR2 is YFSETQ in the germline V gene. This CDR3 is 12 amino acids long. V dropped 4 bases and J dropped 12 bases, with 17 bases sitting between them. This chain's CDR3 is CASSPETGIWYF. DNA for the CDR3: TGCGCCAGCAGCCCGGAGACCGGAATTTGGTACTTC.

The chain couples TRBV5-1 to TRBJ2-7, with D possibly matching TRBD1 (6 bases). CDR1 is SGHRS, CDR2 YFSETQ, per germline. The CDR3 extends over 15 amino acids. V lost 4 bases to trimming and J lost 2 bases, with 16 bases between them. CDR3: CASSPTGGFPYEQYF. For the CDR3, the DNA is TGCGCCAGCAGCCCCACTGGGGGCTTTCCCTACGAGCAGTACTTC.

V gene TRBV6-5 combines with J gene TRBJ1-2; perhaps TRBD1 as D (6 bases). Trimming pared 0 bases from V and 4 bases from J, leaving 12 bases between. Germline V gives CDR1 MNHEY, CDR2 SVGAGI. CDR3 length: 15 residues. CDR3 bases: TGTGCCAGCAGTTACTCGGGGGGGCCAGTCTATGGCTACACCTTC. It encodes CASSYSGGPVYGYTF.

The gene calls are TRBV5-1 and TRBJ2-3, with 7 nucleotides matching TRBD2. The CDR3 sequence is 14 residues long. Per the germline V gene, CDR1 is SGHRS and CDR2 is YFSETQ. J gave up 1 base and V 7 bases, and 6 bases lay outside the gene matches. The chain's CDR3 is CASASTSGTDTQYF. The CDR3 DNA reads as TGCGCCAGCGCGTCCACTAGCGGCACAGATACGCAGTATTTT.

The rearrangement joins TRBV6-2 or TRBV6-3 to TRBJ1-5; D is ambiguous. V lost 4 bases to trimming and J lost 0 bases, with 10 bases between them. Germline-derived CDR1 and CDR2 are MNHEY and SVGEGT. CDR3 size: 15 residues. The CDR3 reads CASSSLENSNQPQHF. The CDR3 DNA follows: TGTGCCAGCAGTTCACTGGAGAATAGCAATCAGCCCCAGCATTTT.

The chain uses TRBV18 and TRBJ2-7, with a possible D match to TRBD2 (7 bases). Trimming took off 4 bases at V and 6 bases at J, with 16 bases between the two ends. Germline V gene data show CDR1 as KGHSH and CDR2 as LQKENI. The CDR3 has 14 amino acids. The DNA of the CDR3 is TGTGCCAGCTCACAGGGGGGAGGGCCTGGCGAGCAGTACTTC. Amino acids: CASSQGGGPGEQYF.

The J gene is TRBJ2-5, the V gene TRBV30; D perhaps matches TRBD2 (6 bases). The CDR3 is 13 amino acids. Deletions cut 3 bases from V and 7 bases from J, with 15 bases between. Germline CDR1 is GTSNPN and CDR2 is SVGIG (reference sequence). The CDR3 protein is CAWRGLFPWTQYF. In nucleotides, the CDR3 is TGTGCCTGGAGGGGACTGTTTCCGTGGACCCAGTACTTC.

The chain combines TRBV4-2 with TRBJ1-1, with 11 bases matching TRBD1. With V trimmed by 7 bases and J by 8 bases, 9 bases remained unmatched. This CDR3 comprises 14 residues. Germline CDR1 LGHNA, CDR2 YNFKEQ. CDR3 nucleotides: TGTGCCAGCAACCAGCCGGGACAGGGGGTAGAAGCTTTCTTT. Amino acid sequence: CASNQPGQGVEAFF.

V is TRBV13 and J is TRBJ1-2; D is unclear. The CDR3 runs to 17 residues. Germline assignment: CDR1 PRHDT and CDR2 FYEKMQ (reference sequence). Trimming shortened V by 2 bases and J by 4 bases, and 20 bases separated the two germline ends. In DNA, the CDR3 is TGTGCCAGCAGCTTATTGGGCAGCACCCTGGGCCGCTATGGCTACACCTTC. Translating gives CASSLLGSTLGRYGYTF.